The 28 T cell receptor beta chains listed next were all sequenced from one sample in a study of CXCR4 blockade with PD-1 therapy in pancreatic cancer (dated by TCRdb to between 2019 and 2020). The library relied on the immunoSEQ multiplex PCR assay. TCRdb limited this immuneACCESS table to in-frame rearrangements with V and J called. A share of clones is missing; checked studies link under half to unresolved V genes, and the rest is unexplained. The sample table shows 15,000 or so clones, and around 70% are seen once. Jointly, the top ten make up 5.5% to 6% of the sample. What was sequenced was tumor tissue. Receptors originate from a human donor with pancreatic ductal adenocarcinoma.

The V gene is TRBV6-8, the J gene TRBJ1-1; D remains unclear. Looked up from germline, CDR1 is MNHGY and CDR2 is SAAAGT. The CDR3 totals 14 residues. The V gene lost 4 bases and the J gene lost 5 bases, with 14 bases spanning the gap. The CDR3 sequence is CASSLIVGRTEAFF. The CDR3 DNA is TGTGCCAGCAGTTTAATCGTAGGGAGGACTGAAGCTTTCTTT.

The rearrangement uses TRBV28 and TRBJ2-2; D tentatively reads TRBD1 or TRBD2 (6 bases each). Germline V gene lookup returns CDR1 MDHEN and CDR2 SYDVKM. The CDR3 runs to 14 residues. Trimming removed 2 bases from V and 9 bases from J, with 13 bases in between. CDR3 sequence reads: CASSLNWGARELFF. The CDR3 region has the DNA TGTGCCAGCAGTTTAAATTGGGGGGCCCGGGAGCTGTTTTTT.

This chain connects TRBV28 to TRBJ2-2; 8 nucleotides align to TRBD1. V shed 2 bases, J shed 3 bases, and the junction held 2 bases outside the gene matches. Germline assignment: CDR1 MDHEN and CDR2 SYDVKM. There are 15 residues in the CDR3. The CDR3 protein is CASSLRDRYTGELFF. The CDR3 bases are TGTGCCAGCAGTTTAAGGGACAGGTACACCGGGGAGCTGTTTTTT.

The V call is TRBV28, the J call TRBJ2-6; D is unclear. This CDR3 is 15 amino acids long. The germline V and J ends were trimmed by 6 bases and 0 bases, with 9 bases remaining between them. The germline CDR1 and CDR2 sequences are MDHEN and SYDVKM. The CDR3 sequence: CASSPSLSGANVLTF. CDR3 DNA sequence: TGTGCCAGCAGCCCCAGCCTCTCTGGGGCCAACGTCCTGACTTTC.

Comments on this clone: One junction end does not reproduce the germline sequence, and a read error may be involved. CDR3 DNA: TGTGCCACCAGTGATCCCTTGGGACAGAGCACAGATACGCAGTATTTT. It is translated as CATSDPLGQSTDTQYF. The chain uses TRBV27 and TRBJ2-3; TRBD1 matches 7 bases. The CDR3 has 16 residues. CDR1 and CDR2 (germline): MNHEY, SMNVEV (reference sequence).

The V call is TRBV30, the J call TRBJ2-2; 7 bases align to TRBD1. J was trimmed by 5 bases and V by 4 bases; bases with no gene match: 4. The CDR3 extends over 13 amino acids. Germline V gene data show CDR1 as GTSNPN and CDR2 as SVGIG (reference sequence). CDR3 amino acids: CAWTYRGTGELFF. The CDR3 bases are TGTGCCTGGACCTACAGGGGAACCGGGGAGCTGTTTTTT.

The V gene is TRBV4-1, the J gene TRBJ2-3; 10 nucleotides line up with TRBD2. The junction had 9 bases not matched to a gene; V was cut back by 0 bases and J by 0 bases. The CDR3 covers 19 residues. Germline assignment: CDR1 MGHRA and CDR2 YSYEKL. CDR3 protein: CASSQDLPSGSLSTDTQYF. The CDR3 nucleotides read TGCGCCAGCAGCCAAGATCTTCCTAGCGGGAGCCTCAGCACAGATACGCAGTATTTT.

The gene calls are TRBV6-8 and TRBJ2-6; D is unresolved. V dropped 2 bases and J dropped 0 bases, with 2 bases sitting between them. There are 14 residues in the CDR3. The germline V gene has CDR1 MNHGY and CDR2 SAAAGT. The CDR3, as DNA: TGTGCCAGCAGTTACGACTCTGGGGCCAACGTCCTGACTTTC. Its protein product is CASSYDSGANVLTF.

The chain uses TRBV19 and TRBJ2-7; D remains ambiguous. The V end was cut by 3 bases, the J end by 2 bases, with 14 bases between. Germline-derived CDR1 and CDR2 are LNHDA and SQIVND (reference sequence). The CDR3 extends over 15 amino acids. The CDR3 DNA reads TGTGCCAGTAGTATTGCCCACAGTCCAACCTACGAGCAGTACTTC. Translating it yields CASSIAHSPTYEQYF.

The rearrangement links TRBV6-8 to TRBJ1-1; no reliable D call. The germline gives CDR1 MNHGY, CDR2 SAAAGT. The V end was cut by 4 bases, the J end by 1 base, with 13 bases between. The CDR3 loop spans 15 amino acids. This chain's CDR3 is CASSSLGRPNTEAFF. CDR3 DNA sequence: TGTGCCAGCAGTTCTCTAGGCAGGCCGAACACTGAAGCTTTCTTT.

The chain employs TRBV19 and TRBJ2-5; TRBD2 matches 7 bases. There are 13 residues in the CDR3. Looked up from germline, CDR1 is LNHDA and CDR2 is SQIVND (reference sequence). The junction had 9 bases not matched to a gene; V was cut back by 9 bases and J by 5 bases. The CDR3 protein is CASARGESETQYF. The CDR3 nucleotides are TGTGCCAGCGCTCGGGGGGAGTCGGAGACCCAGTACTTC.

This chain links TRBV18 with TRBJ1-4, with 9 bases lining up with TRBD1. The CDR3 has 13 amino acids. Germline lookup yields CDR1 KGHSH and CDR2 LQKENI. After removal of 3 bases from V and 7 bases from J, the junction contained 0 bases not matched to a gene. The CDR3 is CASSPGQGEKLFF. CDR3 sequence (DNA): TGTGCCAGCTCACCGGGACAGGGTGAAAAACTGTTTTTT.

The CDR3 reads CASSQDTGKETQYF. The CDR3 DNA follows: TGCGCCAGCAGCCAAGATACAGGGAAAGAGACCCAGTACTTC. This chain links TRBV4-1 with TRBJ2-5, with D possibly TRBD1 on 6 matching bases. The CDR3 is made up of 14 amino acids. V gave up 0 bases and J gave up 3 bases, with 8 bases separating them. Germline CDR1 MGHRA, CDR2 YSYEKL.

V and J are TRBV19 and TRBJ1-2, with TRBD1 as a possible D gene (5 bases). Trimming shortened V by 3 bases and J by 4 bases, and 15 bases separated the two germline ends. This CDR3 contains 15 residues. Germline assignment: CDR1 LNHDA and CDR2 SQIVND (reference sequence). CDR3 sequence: CASSMAGTGLYGYTF. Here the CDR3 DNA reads TGTGCCAGTAGTATGGCAGGGACCGGTCTCTATGGCTACACCTTC.

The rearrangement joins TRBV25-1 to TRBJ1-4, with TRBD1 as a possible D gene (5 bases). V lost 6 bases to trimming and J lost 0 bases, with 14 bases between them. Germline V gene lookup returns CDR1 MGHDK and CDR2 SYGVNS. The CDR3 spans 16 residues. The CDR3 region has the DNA TGTGCCAGCAGCTCAGGCGCGGGGGCAACTAATGAAAAACTGTTTTTT. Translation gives CASSSGAGATNEKLFF.

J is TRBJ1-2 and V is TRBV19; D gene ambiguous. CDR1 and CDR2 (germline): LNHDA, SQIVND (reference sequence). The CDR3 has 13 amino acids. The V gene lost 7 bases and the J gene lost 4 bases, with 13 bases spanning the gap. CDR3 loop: CASTSGDPYGYTF. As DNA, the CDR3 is TGTGCCAGTACCTCGGGCGATCCCTATGGCTACACCTTC.

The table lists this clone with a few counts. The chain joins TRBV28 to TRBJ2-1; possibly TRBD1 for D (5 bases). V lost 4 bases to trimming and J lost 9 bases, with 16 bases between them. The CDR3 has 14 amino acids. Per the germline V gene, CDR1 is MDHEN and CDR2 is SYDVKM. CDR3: CASSYRATRGEQFF. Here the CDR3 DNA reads TGTGCCAGCAGTTATAGGGCCACAAGGGGTGAGCAGTTCTTC.

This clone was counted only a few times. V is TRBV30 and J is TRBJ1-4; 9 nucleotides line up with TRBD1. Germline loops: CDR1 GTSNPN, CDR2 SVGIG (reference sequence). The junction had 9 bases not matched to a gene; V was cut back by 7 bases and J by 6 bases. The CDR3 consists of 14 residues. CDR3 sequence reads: CASPRTGEDEKLFF. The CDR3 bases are TGTGCCTCTCCCCGGACAGGGGAAGATGAAAAACTGTTTTTT.

CDR3 sequence (DNA): TGCAGCGTCCTAGGGGGGACGGGACTAGCGGATTACAATGAGCAGTTCTTC. It codes for CSVLGGTGLADYNEQFF. V is TRBV29-1 and J is TRBJ2-1; 11 bases match TRBD2. V lost 6 bases and J lost 4; bases outside the gene matches: 14. Germline V gene lookup returns CDR1 SQVTM and CDR2 ANQGSEA. The CDR3 spans 17 residues.

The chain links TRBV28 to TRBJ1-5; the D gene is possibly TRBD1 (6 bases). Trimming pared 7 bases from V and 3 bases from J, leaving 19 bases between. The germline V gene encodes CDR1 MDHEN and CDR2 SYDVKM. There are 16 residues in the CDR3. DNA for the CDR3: TGTGCCAGCACCCTAGGGGGGCTGATAGTCAATCAGCCCCAGCATTTT. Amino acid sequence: CASTLGGLIVNQPQHF.

CDR3 amino acids: CASSPRGYNEQFF. The CDR3 DNA reads as TGTGCCAGCAGTCCCCGGGGCTACAATGAGCAGTTCTTC. This chain uses TRBV28 with TRBJ2-1, with D tentatively TRBD2 (5 bases). Trimming took 5 bases from V and 3 from J, leaving 8 bases between them. Germline loops: CDR1 MDHEN, CDR2 SYDVKM. The CDR3 covers 13 residues.

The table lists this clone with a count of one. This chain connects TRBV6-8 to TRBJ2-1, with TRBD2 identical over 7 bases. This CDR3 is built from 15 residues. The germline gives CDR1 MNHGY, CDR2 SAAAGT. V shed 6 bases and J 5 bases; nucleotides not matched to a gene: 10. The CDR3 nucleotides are TGTGCCAGCAGCATTTCGACTAGCCTAAACAATGAGCAGTTCTTC. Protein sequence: CASSISTSLNNEQFF.

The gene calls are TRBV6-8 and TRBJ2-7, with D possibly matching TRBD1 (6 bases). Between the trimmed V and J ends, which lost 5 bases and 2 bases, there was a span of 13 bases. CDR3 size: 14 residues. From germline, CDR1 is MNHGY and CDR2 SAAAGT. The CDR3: CASSTPGTPYEQYF. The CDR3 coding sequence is TGTGCCAGCAGTACCCCCGGGACACCCTACGAGCAGTACTTC.

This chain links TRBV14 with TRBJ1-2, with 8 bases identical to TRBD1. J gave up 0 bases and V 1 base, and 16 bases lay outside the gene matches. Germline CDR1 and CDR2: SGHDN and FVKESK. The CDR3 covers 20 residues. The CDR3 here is CASSQGRRGTGFTANYGYTF. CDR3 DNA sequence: TGTGCCAGCAGCCAAGGCCGAAGAGGGACAGGATTCACAGCTAACTATGGCTACACCTTC. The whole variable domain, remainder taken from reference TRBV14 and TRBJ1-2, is EAGVTQFPSHSVIEKGQTVTLRCDPISGHDNLYWYRRVMGKEIKFLLHFVKESKQDESGMPNNRFLAERTGGTYSTLKVQPAELEDSGVYFCASSQGRRGTGFTANYGYTFGSGTRLTVV.

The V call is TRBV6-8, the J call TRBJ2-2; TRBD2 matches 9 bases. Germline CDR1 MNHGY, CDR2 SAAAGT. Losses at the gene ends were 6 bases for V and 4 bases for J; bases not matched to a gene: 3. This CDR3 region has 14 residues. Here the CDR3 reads CASSGGLATGELFF. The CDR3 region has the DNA TGTGCCAGCAGCGGGGGACTAGCCACCGGGGAGCTGTTTTTT.

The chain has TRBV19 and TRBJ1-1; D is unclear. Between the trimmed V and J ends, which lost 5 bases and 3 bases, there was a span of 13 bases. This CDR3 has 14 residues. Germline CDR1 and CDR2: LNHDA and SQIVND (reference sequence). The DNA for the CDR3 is TGTGCCAGTAGTCTCAGACACCCGGACACTGAAGCTTTCTTT. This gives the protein CASSLRHPDTEAFF.

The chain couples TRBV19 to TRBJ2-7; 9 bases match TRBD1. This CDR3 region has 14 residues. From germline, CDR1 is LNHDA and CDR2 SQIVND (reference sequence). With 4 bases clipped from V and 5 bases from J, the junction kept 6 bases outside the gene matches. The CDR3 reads CASSTLGTGNEQYF. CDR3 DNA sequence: TGTGCCAGTAGTACCCTCGGGACAGGGAACGAGCAGTACTTC.

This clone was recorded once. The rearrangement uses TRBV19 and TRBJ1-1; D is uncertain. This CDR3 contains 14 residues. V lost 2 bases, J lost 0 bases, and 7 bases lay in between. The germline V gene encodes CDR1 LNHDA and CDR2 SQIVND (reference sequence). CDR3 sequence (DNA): TGTGCCAGTAGTATAAACAGCATGAACACTGAAGCTTTCTTT. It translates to CASSINSMNTEAFF.